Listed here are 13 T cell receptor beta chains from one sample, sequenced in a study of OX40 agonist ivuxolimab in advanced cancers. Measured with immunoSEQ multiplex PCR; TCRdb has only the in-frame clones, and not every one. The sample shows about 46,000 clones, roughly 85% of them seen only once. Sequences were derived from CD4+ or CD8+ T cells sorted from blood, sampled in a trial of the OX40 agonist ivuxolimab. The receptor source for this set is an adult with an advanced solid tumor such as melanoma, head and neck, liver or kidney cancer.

In DNA, the CDR3 is TGTGCCAGCAGTTTGACTAGCGGGGGCACAGATACGCAGTATTTT. Protein sequence: CASSLTSGGTDTQYF. The chain uses TRBV6-4 and TRBJ2-3, with TRBD2 matching 11 bases. Per germline, CDR1 MRHNA and CDR2 SNTAGT. This CDR3 is built from 15 residues. The J segment lost 1 base and the V segment lost 5 bases, leaving 2 bases of the junction unmatched.

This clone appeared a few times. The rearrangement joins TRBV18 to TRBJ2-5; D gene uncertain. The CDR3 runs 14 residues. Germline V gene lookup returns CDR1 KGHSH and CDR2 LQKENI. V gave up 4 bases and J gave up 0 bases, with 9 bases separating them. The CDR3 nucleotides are TGTGCCAGCTCACGGGCCGGGTACCAAGAGACCCAGTACTTC. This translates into CASSRAGYQETQYF.

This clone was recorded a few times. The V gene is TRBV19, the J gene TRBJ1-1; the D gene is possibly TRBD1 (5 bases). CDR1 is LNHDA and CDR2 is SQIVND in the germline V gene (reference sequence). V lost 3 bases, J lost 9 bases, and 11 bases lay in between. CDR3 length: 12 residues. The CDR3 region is CASSMRGSKAFF. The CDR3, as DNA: TGTGCCAGTAGTATGAGGGGCAGTAAAGCTTTCTTT.

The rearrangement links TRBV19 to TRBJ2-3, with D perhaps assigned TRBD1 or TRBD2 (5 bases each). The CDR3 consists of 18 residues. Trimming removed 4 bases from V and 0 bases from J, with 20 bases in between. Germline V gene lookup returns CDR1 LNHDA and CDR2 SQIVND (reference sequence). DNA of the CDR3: TGTGCCAGTAGTACCTCCAATTTGTTCGGGGCTAGCACAGATACGCAGTATTTT. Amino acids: CASSTSNLFGASTDTQYF.

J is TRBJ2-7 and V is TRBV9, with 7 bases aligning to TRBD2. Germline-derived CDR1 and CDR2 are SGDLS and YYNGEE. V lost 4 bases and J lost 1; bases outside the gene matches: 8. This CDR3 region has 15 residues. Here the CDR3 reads CASSQAGTWSYEQYF. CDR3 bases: TGTGCCAGCAGCCAAGCGGGGACGTGGTCCTACGAGCAGTACTTC.

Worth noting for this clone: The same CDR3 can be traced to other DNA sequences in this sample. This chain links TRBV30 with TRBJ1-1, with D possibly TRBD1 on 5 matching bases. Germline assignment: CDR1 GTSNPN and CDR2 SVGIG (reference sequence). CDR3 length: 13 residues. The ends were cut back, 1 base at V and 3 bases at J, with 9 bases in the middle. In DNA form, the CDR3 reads TGTGCCTGGAGTGCCACCAGGGACACTGAAGCTTTCTTT. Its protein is CAWSATRDTEAFF.

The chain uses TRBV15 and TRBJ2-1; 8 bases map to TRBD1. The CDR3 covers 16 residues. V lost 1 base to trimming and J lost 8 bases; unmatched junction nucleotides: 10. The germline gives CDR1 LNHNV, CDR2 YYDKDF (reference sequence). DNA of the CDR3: TGTGCCACCAGCAGAGGTACAACACAGGGGGAGGATGAGCAGTTCTTC. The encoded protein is CATSRGTTQGEDEQFF. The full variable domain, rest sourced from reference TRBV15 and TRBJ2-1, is DAMVIQNPRYQVTQFGKPVTLSCSQTLNHNVMYWYQQKSSQAPKLLFHYYDKDFNNEADTPDNFQSRRPNTSFCFLDIRSPGLGDTAMYLCATSRGTTQGEDEQFFGPGTRLTVL.

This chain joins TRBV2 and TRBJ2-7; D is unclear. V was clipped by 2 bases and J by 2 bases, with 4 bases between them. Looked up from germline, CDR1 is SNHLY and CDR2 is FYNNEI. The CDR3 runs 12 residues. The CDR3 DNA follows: TGTGCCAGCAGTGAAACAGCCTACGAGCAGTACTTC. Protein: CASSETAYEQYF.

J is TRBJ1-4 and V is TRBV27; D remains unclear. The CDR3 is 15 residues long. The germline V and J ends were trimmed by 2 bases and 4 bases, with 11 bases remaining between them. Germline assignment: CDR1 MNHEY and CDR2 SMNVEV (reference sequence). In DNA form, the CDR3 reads TGTGCCAGCAGTTTACACTCGACGGTTAATGAAAAACTGTTTTTT. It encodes CASSLHSTVNEKLFF.

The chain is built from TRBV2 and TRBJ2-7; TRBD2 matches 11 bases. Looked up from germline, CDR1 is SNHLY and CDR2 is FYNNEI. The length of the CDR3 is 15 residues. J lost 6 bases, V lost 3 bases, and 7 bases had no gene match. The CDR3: CASSDKTSGISEQYF. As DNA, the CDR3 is TGTGCCAGCAGTGATAAGACTAGCGGGATAAGCGAGCAGTACTTC.

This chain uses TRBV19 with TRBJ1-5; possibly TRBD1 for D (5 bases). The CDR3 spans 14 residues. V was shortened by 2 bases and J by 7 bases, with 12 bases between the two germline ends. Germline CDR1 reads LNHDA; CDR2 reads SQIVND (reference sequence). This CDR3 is CASSILGREQPQHF. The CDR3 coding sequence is TGTGCCAGTAGTATACTGGGGCGAGAGCAGCCCCAGCATTTT.

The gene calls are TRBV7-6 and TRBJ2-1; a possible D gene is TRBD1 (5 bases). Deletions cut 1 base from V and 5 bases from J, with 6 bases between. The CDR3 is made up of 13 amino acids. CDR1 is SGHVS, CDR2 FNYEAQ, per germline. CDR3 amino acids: CASSLGTNNEQFF. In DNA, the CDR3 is TGTGCCAGCAGCTTAGGGACAAACAATGAGCAGTTCTTC.

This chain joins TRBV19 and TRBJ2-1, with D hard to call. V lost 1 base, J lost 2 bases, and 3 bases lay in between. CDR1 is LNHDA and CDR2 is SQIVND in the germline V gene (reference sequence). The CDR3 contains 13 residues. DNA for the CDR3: TGTGCCAGTAGTATAGTTCCCTACAATGAGCAGTTCTTC. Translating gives CASSIVPYNEQFF.